The clone carrying this T cell receptor (beta chain) was detected a few times. Its antigen remains unidentified. The whole isolated RNA underwent reverse transcription, so sequencing captured expressed TCRB transcripts. Sequencing was performed with immunoSEQ multiplex PCR; in TCRdb, only in-frame clones are kept and a portion is missing. The sample holds 200,000 to 250,000 clones; approximately 13% are singletons and the top ten take just under 0.02%. This entry comes from a study of beta chain features in type 1 diabetes. Looking at the study overall: All of the samples together had roughly 98 million sorted cells examined. Study-wide points: At VDJ recombination sites, type 1 diabetes patients had fewer insertions and more deleted nucleotides. Researchers report that Type 1 diabetes patients had moderately but significantly shorter TCRB CDR3s across all four CD4+ subsets.

Germline V gives CDR1 SGHRS, CDR2 YFSETQ. The CDR3 is 15 amino acids. The germline V and J ends were trimmed by 2 bases and 2 bases, with 10 bases remaining between them. This clonotype originated in a man aged 25-40 years with type 1 diabetes. V and J are TRBV5-1 and TRBJ1-4; D may be TRBD1 (6 bases). Sequences were obtained from naive CD4+ T cells from blood. In nucleotides, the CDR3 is TGCGCCAGCAGCTTACAGGGAGAGACTAATGAAAAACTGTTTTTT. It encodes CASSLQGETNEKLFF. The whole variable domain, remainder taken from reference TRBV5-1 and TRBJ1-4, is KAGVTQTPRYLIKTRGQQVTLSCSPISGHRSVSWYQQTPGQGLQFLFEYFSETQRNKGNFPGRFSGRQFSNSRSEMNVSTLELGDSALYLCASSLQGETNEKLFFGSGTQLSVL.